This paragraph reports one TCR beta chain. Its cognate antigen is unknown. The record originates from a study of human thymus T cells. Thymus specimens were resections from corrective heart surgery. Among the donors, all were healthy Finnish infants having corrective surgery for congenital heart defects. Clones were sequenced by immunoSEQ multiplex PCR, and TCRdb holds only the in-frame ones, with some missing. Counted here are tens of thousands of clones, roughly 95% occurring once; the ten biggest clones make up under 0.04%. CDR3 size: 16 residues. The V gene's germline CDR1 is MNHNS and CDR2 SASEGT. Deletions cut 2 bases from V and 5 bases from J, with 18 bases between. Findings and limits, study-wide: Apparent skewing of V and J gene usage characterized both thymic and blood repertoires. The related literature has documented a marked overlap of thymic repertoires among unrelated individuals.

The specimen was thymus tissue. The TCR was taken from a girl under three years old with a congenital heart defect but otherwise immunologically healthy. The J gene is TRBJ2-5, the V gene TRBV6-1; D is perhaps TRBD2 (6 bases). The CDR3 loop is CASSESSGGRTETQYF. In DNA, the CDR3 is TGTGCCAGCAGTGAAAGCTCCGGGGGAAGGACGGAGACCCAGTACTTC.